This TCR beta chain derives from a study of blood T cells in healthy people across ages (dated by TCRdb to the mid-2010s). Background on the whole study: In model experiments, template switching captured roughly one uniquely barcoded TCR beta cDNA molecule for every two T cells. To track age-related changes in TCR beta repertoire diversity, the study relied on deep sequencing normalized with unique cDNA molecular identifiers. The study analyzed two additional independent replicas of 1 million unique cDNA reads from the same blood draw for two donors, one aged 18 to 29 and one aged 80 or older. Four age groups were formed from the donors: young (average 16 years), middle-aged (around 37), aged (approximately 60) and long-lived (around 82). To avoid experimental bias, donors of different ages were spread randomly across the sequencing lanes.

Libraries were constructed by 5' RACE. Sequencing was performed on an Illumina HiSeq 2500. A second PCR of roughly 7 to 12 cycles was run with a J-beta primer mix and a sample-barcoded 5' primer. Each TCR beta cDNA molecule received a unique molecular identifier from a template-switch 5' adaptor carrying 12 random nucleotides. Each sample yielded at least 2.5 million CDR3-containing paired-end reads. First-strand cDNA synthesis was performed from all RNA using the Mint cDNA synthesis kit, with priming by a TRBC-specific oligonucleotide. After uracil-DNA glycosylase treatment, a first 18-cycle PCR used universal primers M1SS and BC2_uni_R on all cDNA. In the source study's methods: For normalization, 1 million high-quality reads, each with a distinct molecular identifier, were randomly selected from each sample. Instead of being binned into consensus sequences, reads with shared molecular identifiers were discarded. MiTCR, set to a Q25 quality threshold and the strictest error-elimination algorithm, was used for CDR3 identification, clonotype clustering and error correction. Lower-bound total TCR beta diversity was estimated with a nonparametric unseen species model using Euler transformation. TCRdb's own reprocessing of the public reads used fastp at Q25 and MiXCR and kept productive beta chains. Rows matching on CDR3 protein sequence are summarized as one entry with the most common DNA and genes. The authors' filters were not applied to this entry. This sample has roughly 1.4 million distinct CDR3 sequences in its table, and around 55% of those were observed once. Of the sample, about 6.3% is held by the ten largest clones.

Results the study describes overall, beyond this receptor: As age increased, observed TCR beta diversity per million T cells dropped in a roughly linear way, and a significant reduction was already evident by age about 40. The percentage of naive T cells measured by flow cytometry correlated strongly with observed TCR beta diversity. Estimates of total diversity based on one million sequenced T cells were regarded as lower bounds and as underestimates. Bulk unsorted PBMC profiling prevented conclusive comparison of naive and antigen-experienced compartments. Because donor CMV infection status was unknown, age-related changes in expanded clonotypes were potentially confounded. The long-lived group showed more naive CD4+ T cells, fewer expanded clones and increased TCR diversity than the aged group, suggesting age selection.

The CDR1 and CDR2 encoded by the germline V gene are SQVTM and ANQGSEA. The CDR3, cysteine through phenylalanine, is 12 amino acids long. Just the 36-base CDR3 DNA is kept, in frame starting at base 1. V loses 4 bases, J loses 4 bases, and the germline ends lie 11 bases apart. The donors were some 39 Caucasian individuals from Russia, aged roughly 6 to 100 years, who were systemically healthy. Approximately 10 milliliters of peripheral blood were collected from each donor into EDTA-treated Vacutainer tubes. Ficoll-Paque density-gradient centrifugation was used to isolate PBMCs, with at least 6.5 million per sample. Total RNA was extracted from PBMCs with Trizol reagent, with at least 5 micrograms obtained per sample. For every donor, flow cytometry on a PBMC aliquot measured the percentage of naive CD45RAhigh/CD27high T cells. This clonotype has only a few counts. It lacks a known antigen. No base quality values were provided; no much bigger clone lies one nucleotide off.

The TCR sequence derives from a man aged 18-30 years in good health. The specimen was blood. The V and J segments used are TRBV29-1 and TRBJ2-7, with the D gene not confidently named. The sequence in DNA is TGCAGCGTTGCGTGGGATAGGTACGAGCAGTACTTC. Translated, this is CSVAWDRYEQYF.